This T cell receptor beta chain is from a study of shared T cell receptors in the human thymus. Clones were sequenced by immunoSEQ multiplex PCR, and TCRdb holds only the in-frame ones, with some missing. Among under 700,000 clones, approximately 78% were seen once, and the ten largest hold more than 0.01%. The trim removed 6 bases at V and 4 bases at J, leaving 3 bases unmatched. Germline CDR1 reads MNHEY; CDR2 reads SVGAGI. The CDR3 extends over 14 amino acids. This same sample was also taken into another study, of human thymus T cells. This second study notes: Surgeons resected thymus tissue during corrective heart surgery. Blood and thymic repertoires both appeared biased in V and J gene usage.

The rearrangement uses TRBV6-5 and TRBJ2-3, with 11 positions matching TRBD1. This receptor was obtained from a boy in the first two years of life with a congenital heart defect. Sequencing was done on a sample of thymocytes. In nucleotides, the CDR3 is TGTGCCAGCAGCGGACAGGGGGCCGCAGATACGCAGTATTTT. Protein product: CASSGQGAADTQYF.